This entry is about one TCR beta chain. These data come from a study of cytomegalovirus exposure and HLA in healthy donors. Trimming took 8 bases from V and 9 from J, leaving 11 bases between them. The germline V gene has CDR1 MDHEN and CDR2 SYDVKM. The CDR3 consists of 12 residues. Primers: 60 Vbeta forward and 13 Jbeta reverse. Only in-frame clones appear in the TCRdb table, and some are missing; sequencing was by immunoSEQ multiplex PCR. In the table there are over 150,000 clones, 75% to 90% of which are singletons. The rearrangement joins TRBV28 to TRBJ1-6; D is unresolved. The sample taken for sequencing was PBMCs. The clonotype comes from a boy aged 2-9 years in good health and CMV-seronegative. The DNA of the CDR3 is TGTGCCAGCCGGGATTGGGGTTCACCCCTCCACTTT. Protein product: CASRDWGSPLHF.